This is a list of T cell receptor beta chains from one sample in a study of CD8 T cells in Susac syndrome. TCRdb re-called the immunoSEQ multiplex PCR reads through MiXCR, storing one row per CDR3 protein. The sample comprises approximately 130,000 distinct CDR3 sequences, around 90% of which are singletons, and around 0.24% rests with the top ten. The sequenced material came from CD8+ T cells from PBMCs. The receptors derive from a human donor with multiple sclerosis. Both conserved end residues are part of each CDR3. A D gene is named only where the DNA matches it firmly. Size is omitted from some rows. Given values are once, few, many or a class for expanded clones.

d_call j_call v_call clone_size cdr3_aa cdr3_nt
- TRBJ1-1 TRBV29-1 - CSVEGPGTEAFF TGCAGCGTTGAAGGCCCAGGAACTGAAGCTTTCTTT
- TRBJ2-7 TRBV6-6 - CASSYSKRYEQYF TGTGCCAGCAGTTACTCGAAGAGATACGAGCAGTACTTC
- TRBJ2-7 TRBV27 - CASTSTRDGDYEQYF TGTGCCAGCACCTCAACCCGGGACGGCGACTACGAGCAGTACTTC
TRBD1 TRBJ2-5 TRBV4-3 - CASSQDVPGTGGETQYF TGCGCCAGCAGCCAAGATGTTCCCGGGACAGGGGGGGAGACCCAGTACTTC
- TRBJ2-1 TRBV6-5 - CASSYFEGNRNEQFF TGTGCCAGCAGTTACTTCGAAGGGAATAGGAATGAGCAGTTCTTC
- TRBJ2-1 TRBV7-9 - CASSLGTPKEQFF TGTGCCAGCAGCTTAGGGACTCCCAAAGAGCAGTTCTTC
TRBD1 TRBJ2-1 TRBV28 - CASSSPDRGQGYNEQFF TGTGCCAGCAGTTCACCCGACAGGGGGCAAGGATACAATGAGCAGTTCTTC
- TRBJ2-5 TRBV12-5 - CATQGLWETQYF TGTGCTACTCAGGGGCTTTGGGAGACCCAGTACTTC
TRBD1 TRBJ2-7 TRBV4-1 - CASSLGGAQGPRYEQYF TGCGCCAGCAGCCTTGGTGGGGCACAGGGGCCGCGCTACGAGCAGTACTTC
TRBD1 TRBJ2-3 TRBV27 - CASSFLTWTGPDTQYF TGTGCCAGCAGTTTTCTTACTTGGACAGGGCCAGATACGCAGTATTTT
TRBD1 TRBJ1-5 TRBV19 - CASSMTQGAWNQPQHF TGTGCCAGTAGTATGACGCAGGGGGCTTGGAATCAGCCCCAGCATTTT
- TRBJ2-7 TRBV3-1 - CASSQADSGSYEQYF TGTGCCAGCAGCCAAGCCGATAGCGGAAGCTACGAGCAGTACTTC
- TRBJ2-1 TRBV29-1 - CSVDVTGLGNEQFF TGCAGCGTTGATGTTACAGGTTTGGGGAATGAGCAGTTCTTC
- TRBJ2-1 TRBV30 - CAWSNDYFLAQFF TGTGCCTGGAGTAACGACTATTTCCTTGCACAATTCTTC
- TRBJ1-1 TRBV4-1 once CASSQDGERNTEAFF TGCGCCAGCAGCCAAGATGGGGAGAGAAACACTGAAGCTTTCTTT
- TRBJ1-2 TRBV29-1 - CSVGHPMGADGYTF TGCAGCGTTGGACATCCAATGGGGGCTGATGGCTACACCTTC
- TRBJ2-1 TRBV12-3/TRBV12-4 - CASRTSSHEQFF TGTGCCAGCAGAACTAGCTCCCATGAGCAGTTCTTC
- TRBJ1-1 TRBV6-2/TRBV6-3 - CASSYSISAFF TGTGCCAGCAGTTACTCGATATCGGCTTTCTTT
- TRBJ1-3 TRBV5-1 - CASSDWGSHTGNTIYF TGCGCCAGCAGCGATTGGGGGTCCCATACAGGAAACACCATATATTTT
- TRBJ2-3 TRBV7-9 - CASSPRDSLDTQYF TGTGCCAGCAGCCCACGCGACAGTCTTGATACGCAGTATTTT
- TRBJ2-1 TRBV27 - CASSLTSLDEQFF TGTGCCAGCAGTCTGACTAGTTTGGATGAGCAGTTCTTC
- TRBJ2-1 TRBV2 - CASSVHVTDEQFF TGTGCCAGCAGTGTTCACGTAACGGATGAGCAGTTCTTC
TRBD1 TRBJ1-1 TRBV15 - CATSRGTGDTEAFF TGTGCCACCAGCAGAGGGACAGGGGACACTGAAGCTTTCTTT
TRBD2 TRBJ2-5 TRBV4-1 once CASSQDPSGSGRETQYF TGCGCCAGCAGCCAAGATCCGAGCGGGAGTGGTCGAGAGACCCAGTACTTC
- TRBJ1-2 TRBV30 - CAWNPGGNGYTF TGTGCCTGGAATCCAGGAGGCAATGGCTACACCTTC
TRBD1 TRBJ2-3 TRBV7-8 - CASSSQGEGTDTQYF TGTGCCAGCAGCTCACAGGGGGAGGGCACAGATACGCAGTATTTT
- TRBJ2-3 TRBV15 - CATGNSYTDTQYF TGTGCCACCGGGAACAGTTACACAGATACGCAGTATTTT
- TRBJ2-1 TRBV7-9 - CASSPRTASSYNEQFF TGTGCCAGCAGCCCCCGGACGGCGAGCTCCTACAATGAGCAGTTCTTC
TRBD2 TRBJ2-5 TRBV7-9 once CASSPGLGGSQETQYF TGTGCCAGCAGCCCGGGACTGGGCGGGAGCCAAGAGACCCAGTACTTC
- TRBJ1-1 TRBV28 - CANSRGDHTEAFF TGTGCCAACTCGAGGGGGGACCACACTGAAGCTTTCTTT
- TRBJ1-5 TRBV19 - CASSIEYEFQPQHF TGTGCCAGTAGTATAGAGTACGAATTTCAGCCCCAGCATTTT
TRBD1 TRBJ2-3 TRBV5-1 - CASSPYLGQGGKDTQYF TGCGCCAGCAGCCCCTACCTTGGACAGGGAGGAAAAGATACGCAGTATTTT
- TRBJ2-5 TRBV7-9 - CASSPWLARYQETQYF TGTGCCAGCAGCCCCTGGCTAGCGAGGTACCAAGAGACCCAGTACTTC
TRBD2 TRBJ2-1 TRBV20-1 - CSARASGRAENEQFF TGCAGTGCTAGGGCTAGCGGGAGGGCGGAAAATGAGCAGTTCTTC
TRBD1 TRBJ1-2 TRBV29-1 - CSEVSLTGVRTF TGCAGCGAAGTTAGCCTGACAGGGGTTCGCACCTTC
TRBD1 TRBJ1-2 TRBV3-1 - CASSRVQIHTGADYGYTF TGTGCCAGCAGCCGAGTACAAATTCATACAGGGGCTGACTATGGCTACACCTTC
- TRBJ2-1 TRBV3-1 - CASSQGLDEQFF TGTGCCAGCAGCCAAGGGTTAGATGAGCAGTTCTTC
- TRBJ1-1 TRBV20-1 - CSAKWAPGEAFF TGCAGTGCTAAATGGGCGCCGGGTGAAGCTTTCTTT
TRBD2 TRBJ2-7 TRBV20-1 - CSAGASGFYEQYF TGCAGTGCTGGGGCTAGCGGATTCTACGAGCAGTACTTC
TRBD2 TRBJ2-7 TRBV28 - CASSRLLAGPNNEQYF TGTGCCAGCAGTCGACTTCTAGCGGGGCCTAATAACGAGCAGTACTTC
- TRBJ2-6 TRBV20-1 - CSAYPPGANVLTF TGCAGTGCTTACCCCCCTGGGGCCAACGTCCTGACTTTC
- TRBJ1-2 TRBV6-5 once CASSPFGSYGYTF TGTGCCAGCAGTCCCTTTGGCAGCTATGGCTACACCTTC
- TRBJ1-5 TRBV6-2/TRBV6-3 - CASRFVGQVNQPQHF TGTGCCAGCAGATTTGTCGGGCAGGTGAATCAGCCCCAGCATTTT
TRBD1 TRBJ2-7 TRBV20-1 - CSATPGTGLDEQYF TGCAGTGCTACACCCGGGACAGGGCTCGACGAGCAGTACTTC
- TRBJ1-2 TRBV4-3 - CASSPVEGKYGYTF TGCGCCAGCAGCCCAGTGGAGGGGAAGTATGGCTACACCTTC
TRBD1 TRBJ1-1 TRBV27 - CASSFTGGATEAFF TGTGCCAGCAGTTTCACAGGGGGCGCGACTGAAGCTTTCTTT
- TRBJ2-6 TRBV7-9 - CVGGRIYSGANVLTF TGTGTCGGTGGGCGGATTTACTCTGGGGCCAACGTCCTGACTTTC
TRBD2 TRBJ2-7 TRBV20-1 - CSARVAGDHEQYF TGCAGTGCTCGTGTAGCGGGAGACCACGAGCAGTACTTC
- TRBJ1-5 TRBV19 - CASSIFGTINQPQHF TGTGCCAGTAGTATTTTCGGGACAATCAATCAGCCCCAGCATTTT
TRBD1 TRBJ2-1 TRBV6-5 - CASSYSRTGLNEQFF TGTGCCAGCAGTTACTCGAGGACAGGCCTCAATGAGCAGTTCTTC
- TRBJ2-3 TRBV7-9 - CASSWAPKSGADTQYF TGTGCCAGCAGCTGGGCGCCGAAGTCCGGGGCAGATACGCAGTATTTT
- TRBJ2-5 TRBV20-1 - CSARGWTTEETQYF TGCAGTGCTAGAGGATGGACGACAGAAGAGACCCAGTACTTC
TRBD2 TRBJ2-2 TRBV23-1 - CASSPRRREVDTGELFF TGCGCCAGCAGTCCCCGGCGGCGGGAGGTTGACACCGGGGAGCTGTTTTTT
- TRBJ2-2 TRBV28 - CASSSLSTGELFF TGTGCCAGCAGTTCGCTGAGCACCGGGGAGCTGTTTTTT
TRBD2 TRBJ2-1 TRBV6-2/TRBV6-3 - CASSYREELAGFNEQFF TGTGCCAGCAGTTACCGAGAGGAATTAGCGGGATTCAATGAGCAGTTCTTC
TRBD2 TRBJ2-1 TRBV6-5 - CASSQGWEGRYEQFF TGTGCCAGCAGCCAAGGGTGGGAGGGCCGCTATGAGCAGTTCTTC
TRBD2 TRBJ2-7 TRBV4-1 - CASSQNSGSMGEQYF TGCGCCAGCAGCCAGAACAGCGGGAGCATGGGCGAGCAGTACTTC
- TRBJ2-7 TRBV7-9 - CASSPVGARGEQYF TGTGCCAGCAGCCCTGTGGGGGCGCGGGGAGAGCAGTACTTC
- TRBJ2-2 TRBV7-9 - CASRWATGELFF TGTGCCAGCAGGTGGGCCACCGGGGAGCTGTTTTTT